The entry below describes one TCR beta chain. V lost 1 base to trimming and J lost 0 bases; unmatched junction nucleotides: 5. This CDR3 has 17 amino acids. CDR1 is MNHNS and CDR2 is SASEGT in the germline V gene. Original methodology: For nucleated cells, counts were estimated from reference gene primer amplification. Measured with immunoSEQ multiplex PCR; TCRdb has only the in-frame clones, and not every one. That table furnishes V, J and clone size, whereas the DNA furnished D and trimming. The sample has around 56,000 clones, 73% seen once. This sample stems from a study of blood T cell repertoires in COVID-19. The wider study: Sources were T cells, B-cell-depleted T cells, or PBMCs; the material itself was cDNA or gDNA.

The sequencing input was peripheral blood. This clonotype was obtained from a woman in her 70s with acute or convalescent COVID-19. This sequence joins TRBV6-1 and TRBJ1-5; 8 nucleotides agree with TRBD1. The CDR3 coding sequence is TGTGCCAGCAGTGAAGGAGACAGGGGATATAGCAATCAGCCCCAGCATTTT. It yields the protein CASSEGDRGYSNQPQHF.